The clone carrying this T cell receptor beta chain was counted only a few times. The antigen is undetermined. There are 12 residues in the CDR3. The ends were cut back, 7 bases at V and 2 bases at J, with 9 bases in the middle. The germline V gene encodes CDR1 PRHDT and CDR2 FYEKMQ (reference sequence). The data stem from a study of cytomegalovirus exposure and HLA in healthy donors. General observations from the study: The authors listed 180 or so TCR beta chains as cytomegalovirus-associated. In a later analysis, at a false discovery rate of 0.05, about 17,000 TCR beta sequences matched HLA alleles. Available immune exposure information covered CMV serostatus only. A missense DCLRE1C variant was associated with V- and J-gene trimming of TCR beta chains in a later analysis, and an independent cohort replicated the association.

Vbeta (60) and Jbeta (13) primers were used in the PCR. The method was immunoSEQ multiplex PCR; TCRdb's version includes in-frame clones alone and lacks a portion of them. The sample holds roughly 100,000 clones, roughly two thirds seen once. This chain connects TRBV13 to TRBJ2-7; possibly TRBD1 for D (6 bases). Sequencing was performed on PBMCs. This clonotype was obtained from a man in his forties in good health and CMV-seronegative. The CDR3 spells CASKQGTYEQYF. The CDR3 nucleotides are TGTGCCAGCAAACAGGGCACCTACGAGCAGTACTTC.